Below are 7 T cell receptor beta chains sequenced from a single sample in a study of regulatory T cells in long-lasting Graves disease. Time point in this sample: newly diagnosed GD, antithyroid drugs for less than 3 months. PBMC-extracted RNA yielded the TCR library. iRepertoire HTBI primers and Arm-PCR of CDR3 regions built TCR beta libraries. TCRdb re-called the multiplex PCR reads through MiXCR, storing one row per CDR3 protein. The table shows 400,000 to 550,000 distinct CDR3 sequences, with about a sixth occurring only once. The same data also contributed to another study, on T cells in Graves' hyperthyroidism and ophthalmopathy.

The source was peripheral blood mononuclear cells (PBMCs), collected at new diagnosis, from a patient treated with antithyroid drugs. These receptors all stem from a woman under 40 with Graves disease.

This clonotype appeared many times. V and J are TRBV12-3 or TRBV12-4 and TRBJ2-1; the match to TRBD2 covers 7 bases. The CDR3 runs 19 residues. V was pared by 1 base and J by 7 bases, with 19 bases of the junction left unmatched. The CDR3 DNA reads as TGTGCCAGCAGTTTAGGGGCGTTTCTGGGCGGGAGTATTATGAATGAGCAGTTCTTC. As protein: CASSLGAFLGGSIMNEQFF.

This chain joins TRBV5-1 and TRBJ1-3, with 10 positions matching TRBD1. The CDR3 is made up of 17 amino acids. V shed 0 bases and J 0 bases; nucleotides not matched to a gene: 3. Germline V lookup: CDR1 SGHRS, CDR2 YFSETQ. This chain's CDR3 is CASSLVGQGFSGNTIYF. CDR3 nucleotides: TGCGCCAGCAGCTTGGTGGGACAGGGGTTCTCTGGAAACACCATATATTTT.

This clonotype was picked up many times. This chain joins TRBV5-1 and TRBJ2-5; possibly TRBD2 for D (6 bases). V lost 0 bases and J lost 4, with 10 bases in between. CDR3 size: 14 residues. From germline, CDR1 is SGHRS and CDR2 YFSETQ. CDR3: CASSLAYGRETQYF. In nucleotides, the CDR3 is TGCGCCAGCAGCTTGGCCTACGGGAGAGAGACCCAGTACTTC. Full variable domain (outside the CDR3, taken from reference TRBV5-1 and TRBJ2-5): KAGVTQTPRYLIKTRGQQVTLSCSPISGHRSVSWYQQTPGQGLQFLFEYFSETQRNKGNFPGRFSGRQFSNSRSEMNVSTLELGDSALYLCASSLAYGRETQYFGPGTRLLVL.

Note on this clonotype: This could be a read error, since a much larger clone is one nucleotide away. The chain carries TRBV2 and TRBJ2-1, with D maybe TRBD2 (6 bases). Trimming left V 3 bases short and J 9 bases short, with 24 bases between. The length of the CDR3 is 17 residues. The germline CDR1 and CDR2 sequences are SNHLY and FYNNEI. The CDR3 loop is CASSESPAGESVSEQFF. CDR3 bases: TGTGCCAGCAGTGAGTCCCCAGCGGGTGAGTCGGTTAGTGAGCAGTTCTTC.

Many counts were recorded for this clonotype. The chain links TRBV30 to TRBJ1-1; tentatively, D is TRBD1 (5 bases). The V and J ends lost 5 bases and 6 bases respectively, with 7 bases between them. The CDR3 has 10 amino acids. The germline V gene encodes CDR1 GTSNPN and CDR2 SVGIG (reference sequence). The CDR3 spells CAWGDAEAFF. CDR3 nucleotides: TGTGCCTGGGGGGACGCTGAAGCTTTCTTT.

The sample holds many counts of this clonotype. The genes are TRBV20-1 and TRBJ2-5, with D perhaps matching TRBD2 (5 bases). V was clipped by 6 bases and J by 4 bases, with 12 bases between them. The CDR3 is 12 residues long. Germline CDR1 DFQATT, CDR2 SNEGSKA (reference sequence). CDR3 residues: CSAKLDPETQYF. As DNA, the CDR3 is TGCAGTGCAAAACTAGATCCAGAGACCCAGTACTTC.

This clonotype was seen more than once but under ten times. J is TRBJ2-5 and V is TRBV29-1, with D uncertain. The germline CDR1 and CDR2 sequences are SQVTM and ANQGSEA. The ends were cut back, 7 bases at V and 5 bases at J, with 11 bases in the middle. This CDR3 contains 11 residues. The CDR3 DNA sequence: TGCAGCGCCACGACGGCTGAGACCCAGTACTTC. It codes for CSATTAETQYF.